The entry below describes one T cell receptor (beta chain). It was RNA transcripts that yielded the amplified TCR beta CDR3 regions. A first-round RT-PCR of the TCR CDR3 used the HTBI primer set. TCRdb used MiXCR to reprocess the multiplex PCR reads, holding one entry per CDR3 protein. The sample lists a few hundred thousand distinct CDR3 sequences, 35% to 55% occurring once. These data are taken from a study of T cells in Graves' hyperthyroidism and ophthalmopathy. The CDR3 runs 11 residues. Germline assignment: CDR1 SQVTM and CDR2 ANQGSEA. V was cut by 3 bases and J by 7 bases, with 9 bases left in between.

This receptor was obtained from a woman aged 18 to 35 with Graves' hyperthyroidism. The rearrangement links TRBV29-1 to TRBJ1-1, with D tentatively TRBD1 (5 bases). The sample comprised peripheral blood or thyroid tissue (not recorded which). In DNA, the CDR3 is TGCAGCGTTGAGACAGAGCTTGAAGCTTTCTTT. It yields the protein CSVETELEAFF.